This T cell receptor beta chain emerged from a study of blood T cell repertoires in COVID-19. Overall study: Researchers got acute and convalescent COVID-19 samples from the United States, Italy and Spain. Sources were T cells, B-cell-depleted T cells, or PBMCs; the material itself was cDNA or gDNA.

CDR1 SGHAT and CDR2 FQNNGV come from the germline V gene. Trimming took off 0 bases at V and 1 base at J, with 9 bases between the two ends. The CDR3 is 15 amino acids. As originally analysed: Estimation of nucleated cell counts was performed using reference gene primer amplification. Clones were read by immunoSEQ multiplex PCR, and TCRdb kept only the in-frame ones, dropping some. D and trimming were read from the DNA, whereas the V and J calls and clone size are those reported in that table. Of some 220,000 clones in the sample, around four fifths were seen once. Sequencing was carried out using peripheral blood. The source is a woman aged 60-70 years with active or convalescent COVID-19. The chain is built from TRBV11-2 and TRBJ1-1; D ambiguous. This CDR3 reads CASSLDIGRNTEAFF. In nucleotides, the CDR3 is TGTGCCAGCAGCTTAGATATTGGTAGGAACACTGAAGCTTTCTTT.